These 29 T cell receptor beta chains came from one sample sequenced in a study of regulatory T cells in long-lasting Graves disease. Libraries of TCR beta came from iRepertoire HTBI primers plus Arm-PCR of CDR3 regions. TCRdb re-called the multiplex PCR reads through MiXCR, storing one row per CDR3 protein. The sample includes about 660,000 distinct CDR3 sequences, 25% to 30% of them seen just once. Sample time point: persistent/refractory GD, antithyroid drugs over 5 years with positive TRAb. Making the TCR library involved RNA that had been extracted from PBMCs. Sequenced material: peripheral blood mononuclear cells (PBMCs), taken when the disease was refractory, from a patient treated with antithyroid drugs. The receptors shown here come from a female donor with Graves disease.

The V call is TRBV7-3, the J call TRBJ2-7, with 8 nucleotides matching TRBD2. There are 15 residues in the CDR3. Per germline, CDR1 SGHTA and CDR2 FQGTGA. Trimming removed 5 bases from V and 0 bases from J; junction bases left unmatched: 6. The CDR3 DNA reads as TGTGCCAGCAGCCGAAGCGGGAGTAGCTCCTACGAGCAGTACTTC. This gives the protein CASSRSGSSSYEQYF.

This clonotype was counted only a few times. The chain joins TRBV12-3 or TRBV12-4 to TRBJ1-3; D uncertain. CDR3 length equals 12 residues. V was shortened by 3 bases and J by 4 bases, with 4 bases between the two germline ends. CDR3 sequence: CASSFEGNTIYF. Written as DNA, the CDR3 is TGTGCCAGCAGTTTTGAGGGAAACACCATATATTTT.

This clonotype was seen a few times. The chain uses TRBV12-3 or TRBV12-4 and TRBJ1-3, with a weak D call TRBD1 (6 bases). CDR3 length equals 14 residues. Deletions cut 6 bases from V and 0 bases from J, with 9 bases between. CDR3 in DNA: TGTGCCAGCAGACCCAGGGGCTCTGGAAACACCATATATTTT. Amino acid sequence: CASRPRGSGNTIYF.

This clonotype came up a few times. The genes are TRBV6-1 and TRBJ1-1; D is undetermined. Trimming shortened V by 5 bases and J by 0 bases, and 7 bases separated the two germline ends. Germline V gene sequence: CDR1 MNHNS, CDR2 SASEGT. This CDR3 is built from 13 residues. The CDR3 sequence is CASSTRLNTEAFF. The DNA of the CDR3 is TGTGCCAGCAGTACCCGGTTGAACACTGAAGCTTTCTTT.

The chain couples TRBV2 to TRBJ2-5; 11 bases align to TRBD1. Losses at the gene ends were 5 bases for V and 4 bases for J; bases not matched to a gene: 6. Germline CDR1 is SNHLY and CDR2 is FYNNEI. The CDR3 spans 15 residues. The CDR3 loop is CASSRGQGALETQYF. DNA of the CDR3: TGTGCCAGCAGTCGCGGACAGGGGGCATTAGAGACCCAGTACTTC.

This clonotype was found many times. The chain has TRBV28 and TRBJ1-2, with TRBD1 as a possible D gene (5 bases). Germline-derived CDR1 and CDR2 are MDHEN and SYDVKM. The V and J ends lost 5 bases and 6 bases respectively, with 19 bases between them. The CDR3 length is 15 residues. CDR3 DNA: TGTGCCAGCAGTGCCTTGGGAGGGGCCGCGGATGGCTACACCTTC. As protein: CASSALGGAADGYTF.

This chain connects TRBV5-1 to TRBJ2-6; D is ambiguous. The CDR3 is 15 amino acids. The V gene's germline CDR1 is SGHRS and CDR2 YFSETQ. V lost 0 bases, J lost 1 base, and 5 bases lay in between. The CDR3 here is CASSLVQSGANVLTF. In DNA form, the CDR3 reads TGCGCCAGCAGCTTGGTACAGTCTGGGGCCAACGTCCTGACTTTC.

This clonotype appeared many times. This chain joins TRBV27 and TRBJ1-6; 8 nucleotides match TRBD1. CDR3 length: 15 amino acids. J lost 11 bases, V lost 2 bases, and 8 bases had no gene match. Germline CDR1 MNHEY, CDR2 SMNVEV (reference sequence). The CDR3 sequence: CASSLGTGGGTPLHF. CDR3 DNA: TGTGCCAGCAGTTTAGGCACAGGGGGTGGTACACCCCTCCACTTT.

The chain has TRBV7-3 and TRBJ1-1; D is unclear. Germline V gene data show CDR1 as SGHTA and CDR2 as FQGTGA. This CDR3 is 14 amino acids long. V was clipped by 2 bases and J by 6 bases, with 13 bases between them. The CDR3 reads CASSLGGVAAEAFF. The CDR3 DNA follows: TGTGCCAGCAGCTTAGGCGGAGTAGCTGCTGAAGCTTTCTTT.

At least ten counts were recorded for this clonotype. The rearrangement uses TRBV12-3 or TRBV12-4 and TRBJ1-4, with a weak D call TRBD1 (6 bases). V was clipped by 5 bases and J by 7 bases, with 17 bases between them. The CDR3 extends over 15 amino acids. The DNA for the CDR3 is TGTGCCAGCAGTAAAAGGGGGGCACGGAGTGAAAAACTGTTTTTT. Its protein is CASSKRGARSEKLFF.

For this clonotype: The junction departs from germline at one end; a sequencing error may be responsible. The chain couples TRBV7-8 to TRBJ1-6, with 7 bases aligning to TRBD1. Per the germline V gene, CDR1 is SGHVS and CDR2 is FQNEAQ. The CDR3 runs to 15 residues. Written as DNA, the CDR3 is TGTGTCAGCAGCTCGCGACAGGGTATCGATTCACCCCTCCACTTT. It is translated as CVSSSRQGIDSPLHF.

This chain joins TRBV30 and TRBJ1-6, with 7 bases aligning to TRBD1. The CDR3 covers 15 residues. In germline, CDR1 is GTSNPN, CDR2 SVGIG (reference sequence). The ends lost 0 bases at V and 8 bases at J; junction bases unmatched: 7. CDR3 residues: CAWSVWGGQDSPLHF. The CDR3 DNA reads as TGTGCCTGGAGTGTATGGGGCGGACAGGATTCACCCCTCCACTTT.

The chain couples TRBV5-1 to TRBJ2-1, with TRBD1 matching over 9 bases. Germline CDR1 is SGHRS and CDR2 is YFSETQ. The ends lost 1 base at V and 6 bases at J; junction bases unmatched: 5. The CDR3 has 15 residues. The CDR3 DNA reads as TGCGCCAGCAGCTTGCTGGGACAGGGACGCAATGAGCAGTTCTTC. This codes for CASSLLGQGRNEQFF. Full variable domain (remainder filled in from reference TRBV5-1 and TRBJ2-1): KAGVTQTPRYLIKTRGQQVTLSCSPISGHRSVSWYQQTPGQGLQFLFEYFSETQRNKGNFPGRFSGRQFSNSRSEMNVSTLELGDSALYLCASSLLGQGRNEQFFGPGTRLTVL.

This clonotype was detected a few times. The gene calls are TRBV6-1 and TRBJ1-5, with TRBD1 matching 9 bases. Looked up from germline, CDR1 is MNHNS and CDR2 is SASEGT. The CDR3 totals 14 residues. Unmatched junction bases numbered 6, after V lost 5 bases and J lost 7 bases. CDR3 bases: TGTGCCAGCAGTTACGGGACAGGGTTCCAGCCCCAGCATTTT. This codes for CASSYGTGFQPQHF.

The chain uses TRBV6-1 and TRBJ2-2, with D perhaps TRBD1 or TRBD2 (5 bases each). With 10 bases removed from V and 2 bases from J, the gap between germline ends came to 11 bases. The CDR3 spans 13 residues. Germline CDR1 is MNHNS and CDR2 is SASEGT. CDR3: CANRDGNTGELFF. The CDR3 DNA follows: TGTGCCAACCGGGACGGAAACACCGGGGAGCTGTTTTTT.

This clonotype appeared a few times. This chain joins TRBV20-1 and TRBJ1-2; D uncertain. Germline CDR1 and CDR2: DFQATT and SNEGSKA (reference sequence). The CDR3 contains 14 residues. V was pared by 5 bases and J by 4 bases, with 17 bases between. The CDR3: CSASPDDGGYGYTF. CDR3 nucleotide sequence: TGCAGTGCTTCCCCGGACGACGGTGGCTATGGCTACACCTTC.

This clonotype has a single count. This could be a read error, since a much larger clone is one nucleotide away. The chain employs TRBV7-8 and TRBJ1-2, with unresolved D. The CDR3 spans 13 residues. Germline V CDR1 and CDR2: SGHVS, FQNEAQ. CDR3 nucleotide sequence: TGTACCAGCAGCTCATCCGGGAGCTATGGCTACACCTTC. Translating gives CTSSSSGSYGYTF. The full variable domain, completed using reference TRBV7-8 and TRBJ1-2, is GAGVSQSPRYKVAKRGQDVALRCDPISGHVSLFWYQQALGQGPEFLTYFQNEAQLDKSGLPSDRFFAERPEGSVSTLKIQRTQQEDSAVYLCTSSSSGSYGYTFGSGTRLTVV.

The chain carries TRBV19 and TRBJ1-2; D is unclear. V was shortened by 4 bases and J by 6 bases, with 15 bases between the two germline ends. This CDR3 has 14 residues. CDR1 is LNHDA and CDR2 is SQIVND in the germline V gene (reference sequence). CDR3 DNA: TGTGCCAGTAGTAGGCGTCTTCCTTTCGATGGCTACACCTTC. Translated: CASSRRLPFDGYTF.

This clonotype was seen more than once but under ten times. This chain joins TRBV20-1 and TRBJ2-7; TRBD2 agrees at 7 bases. This CDR3 is 14 amino acids long. CDR1 and CDR2 from the germline V gene are DFQATT and SNEGSKA (reference sequence). The junction had 7 bases not matched to a gene; V was cut back by 4 bases and J by 1 base. CDR3 residues: CSAMGGSISYEQYF. Written as DNA, the CDR3 is TGCAGTGCTATGGGCGGGAGTATTTCCTACGAGCAGTACTTC.

There are a few counts of this clonotype. The gene calls are TRBV25-1 and TRBJ1-2; 7 positions agree with TRBD1. V was clipped by 8 bases and J by 1 base; unmatched bases: 7. CDR1 MGHDK and CDR2 SYGVNS come from the germline V gene. The CDR3 has 14 residues. The DNA of the CDR3 is TGTGCCAGCCGTACGCAGGGGGGTAACTATGGCTACACCTTC. Translated, it gives CASRTQGGNYGYTF.

In its sample, this clonotype was seen a few times. V is TRBV28 and J is TRBJ2-5; 8 nucleotides match TRBD1. This CDR3 has 14 residues. J lost 4 bases, V lost 6 bases, and 7 bases had no gene match. Germline-derived CDR1 and CDR2 are MDHEN and SYDVKM. CDR3 in DNA: TGTGCCAGCAGCCGCAGGGGGCGCGGAGAGACCCAGTACTTC. Amino acids: CASSRRGRGETQYF.

The chain links TRBV25-1 to TRBJ2-4, with D tentatively TRBD2 (6 bases). The CDR3 is 16 amino acids. The ends were cut back, 5 bases at V and 5 bases at J, with 19 bases in the middle. Germline loops: CDR1 MGHDK, CDR2 SYGVNS. The CDR3 loop reads CASSTPGLGGENIQYF. The CDR3 region has the DNA TGTGCCAGCAGTACACCGGGCCTTGGAGGGGAAAACATTCAGTACTTC.

This clonotype was seen a few times. This chain joins TRBV6-1 and TRBJ1-5; D gene uncertain. Germline CDR1 MNHNS, CDR2 SASEGT. The CDR3 is 14 amino acids. V was trimmed by 7 bases and J by 0 bases, leaving 10 bases between them. DNA for the CDR3: TGTGCCAGCATTACAGATTATAGCAATCAGCCCCAGCATTTT. Its protein is CASITDYSNQPQHF.

The chain uses TRBV10-3 and TRBJ1-4, with unresolved D. The V end lost 0 bases, the J end lost 4 bases, and 9 bases lay between the germline ends. Looked up from germline, CDR1 is ENHRY and CDR2 is SYGVKD. This CDR3 region has 15 residues. The chain's CDR3 is CAISESALVNEKLFF. For the CDR3, the DNA is TGTGCCATCAGTGAGTCTGCATTGGTTAATGAAAAACTGTTTTTT.

This clonotype was detected ten times or more. This chain uses TRBV28 with TRBJ1-5; D is unresolved. Germline CDR1 and CDR2: MDHEN and SYDVKM. This CDR3 has 16 amino acids. The ends were cut back, 1 base at V and 3 bases at J, with 13 bases in the middle. The CDR3 sequence: CASSLYREGLNQPQHF. DNA of the CDR3: TGTGCCAGCAGTTTATATCGGGAAGGACTCAATCAGCCCCAGCATTTT.

This clonotype was seen repeatedly, ten times or more. The chain couples TRBV2 to TRBJ1-5; no definite D call. The V gene's germline CDR1 is SNHLY and CDR2 FYNNEI. The CDR3 totals 14 residues. Trimming removed 4 bases from V and 0 bases from J, with 7 bases in between. The CDR3 loop is CASSVGYSNQPQHF. CDR3 coding DNA: TGTGCCAGCAGTGTCGGGTATAGCAATCAGCCCCAGCATTTT.

This clonotype showed up just a few times. In DNA, the CDR3 is TGTGCCAGCAGCTTGGAGTTACGGGACAGAGCTAACTATGGCTACACCTTC. This sequence encodes CASSLELRDRANYGYTF. The V call is TRBV5-4, the J call TRBJ1-2; TRBD1 matches at 7 bases. V lost 0 bases, J lost 0 bases, and 8 bases stayed unmatched. Germline CDR1 reads SGHNT; CDR2 reads YYREEE (reference sequence). The CDR3 runs to 17 residues.

The CDR3 bases are TGTGCCAGCAGTGAAGGGGCCGTGCGGGGACAGTACTTC. Its translation: CASSEGAVRGQYF. This chain uses TRBV6-2 or TRBV6-3 with TRBJ2-4; a possible D gene is TRBD2 (6 bases). Trimming pared 5 bases from V and 13 bases from J, leaving 18 bases between. In germline, CDR1 is MNHEY, CDR2 SVGEGT. This CDR3 region has 13 residues.

This clonotype was counted many times. The germline gene is not matched at one end of the junction; a read error may be the cause. This chain joins TRBV2 and TRBJ2-7, with 13 bases fitting TRBD2. CDR3 length: 15 amino acids. The V gene's germline CDR1 is SNHLY and CDR2 FYNNEI. The CDR3 nucleotides read TGTGCCAGCGGGGGACTAGCGGGAATCTCCCACGAGCAGTACTTC. It is translated as CASGGLAGISHEQYF.